The T cell receptor beta chain described here comes from a study of blood T cell repertoires in COVID-19. Turning to the study itself: Donors in the United States, Italy and Spain gave samples during acute or convalescent COVID-19. Sample material is recorded as cDNA or gDNA derived from T cells, B-cell-depleted T cells, or PBMCs.

In the original analysis: Scientists estimated how many nucleated cells there were by amplifying reference gene primers. Clones were read by immunoSEQ multiplex PCR, and TCRdb kept only the in-frame ones, dropping some. V, J and clone size reflect that table, while D and trimming were determined from the DNA. The table includes about 70,000 clones, roughly 88% detected once. This CDR3 is built from 12 residues. From germline, CDR1 is SGHNT and CDR2 YENEEA. This clone was picked up a small number of times. One end of the junction does not line up with germline, which may come from a read error. This TCR came from a woman in her seventies with acute or convalescent COVID-19. This rearrangement joins TRBV11-3 to TRBJ2-4; D possibly uses TRBD1 or TRBD2 (5 bases each). Sequencing input: peripheral blood. Written as DNA, the CDR3 is TGTGCCAGCAGCATAGACAGAGGGATTCAGTACTTC. Translation gives CASSIDRGIQYF.